The entry below describes one T cell receptor (beta chain). The entry originates in a study of blood T cell repertoires in COVID-19. Study-wide background: In each case, the material was cDNA or gDNA derived from T cells, B-cell-depleted T cells, or PBMCs.

The CDR3 is 15 amino acids. Germline assignment: CDR1 LGHNA and CDR2 YNFKEQ. The V gene end was trimmed by 4 bases and the J gene end by 7 bases; junction bases not matched to a gene: 10. Per the original data handling: Estimation of nucleated cell counts was performed using reference gene primer amplification. Profiling relied on immunoSEQ multiplex PCR, and the TCRdb table lists in-frame clones only, not all of them. The V and J calls and clone size were taken over from that table, and D and trimming were inferred from the DNA. The sample has 25,000 to 30,000 clones; approximately 83% are singletons.

Source material: peripheral blood. The sequence came from a human donor in a cohort sampled during active COVID-19. This chain links TRBV4-2 with TRBJ1-5; 7 nucleotides match TRBD1. The CDR3 DNA is TGTGCCAGCAGCCTAGGACAGGTCCAGGGCCAGCCCCAGCATTTT. Its translation: CASSLGQVQGQPQHF.